This TCR beta chain was identified during a study of blood T cell repertoires in COVID-19. TCRdb keeps only in-frame clones here, not all; method: immunoSEQ multiplex PCR. The data contain about 59,000 clones, under 85% of them singletons. The CDR3 totals 12 residues. The ends were cut back, 1 base at V and 5 bases at J, with 5 bases in the middle. This sequence joins TRBV12-3 or TRBV12-4 and TRBJ1-1; D not resolved. Sequencing was carried out using peripheral blood. This TCR was recovered from a man aged 55 to 70 with acute or convalescent COVID-19. The CDR3 reads CASSLGETEAFF. The CDR3 DNA follows: TGTGCCAGCAGTTTAGGAGAGACTGAAGCTTTCTTT.